This T cell receptor beta chain was sequenced during a study of Ad26.COV2.S vaccination and SARS-CoV-2 variants. Study results and caveats: Across vaccine and placebo recipients, the breadth of non-spike TCRs was similar. Vaccine recipients surpassed placebo recipients in spike-specific TCR breadth. Analytic work on TCR breadth and depth might have understated the full extent of total T cell responses.

Sequencing was performed with immunoSEQ multiplex PCR; in TCRdb, only in-frame clones are kept and a portion is missing. This sample has about 350,000 clones, with just over 90% found just once. The CDR3 length is 14 residues. V shed 7 bases and J shed 5 bases, with 15 bases lying between them. Germline V gives CDR1 ENHRY, CDR2 SYGVKD. As for this clone: Its specificity is unknown.

The chain joins TRBV10-3 to TRBJ1-5; weak D call: TRBD1 (5 bases). The input for sequencing was peripheral blood, taken after recovery from COVID-19. The receptor was derived from a human donor who had recovered from COVID-19. CDR3 residues: CAIKSGGRDQPQHF. DNA for the CDR3: TGTGCCATCAAGAGCGGGGGAAGGGATCAGCCCCAGCATTTT.